One sample yielded the 10 T cell receptor beta chains listed below, sequenced in a study of T cells in Graves' hyperthyroidism and ophthalmopathy. Regions amplified from RNA transcripts were the TCR beta CDR3 regions. HTBI primers were the set used in a first-round RT-PCR of the TCR CDR3. TCRdb called the multiplex PCR reads again in MiXCR, with one record for every CDR3 protein. The top ten hold around 13% of the sample, which has 390,000 or so distinct CDR3 sequences, roughly 15% seen once. The sequencing sample was made of blood. The receptors were sampled from a man aged 18 to 30 with Graves' ophthalmopathy.

At least ten counts were recorded for this clonotype. The chain carries TRBV28 and TRBJ2-3, with 9 bases aligning to TRBD2. Germline V gene sequence: CDR1 MDHEN, CDR2 SYDVKM. The V segment lost 6 bases and the J segment 1 base; nucleotides outside the gene matches: 11. The CDR3 totals 17 residues. The CDR3 region has the DNA TGTGCCAGCAGACCCGTCCGGGTAGCGGGAGGCACAGATACGCAGTATTTT. This sequence encodes CASRPVRVAGGTDTQYF.

Of note for this clonotype: A much larger clone lies one base from this, so it may be a read error. The chain carries TRBV5-1 and TRBJ2-7, with D hard to call. This CDR3 is 14 amino acids long. Germline lookup yields CDR1 SGHRS and CDR2 YFSETQ. CDR3 loop: CASSLDLGSYEQCF. The CDR3 DNA sequence: TGCGCCAGCAGCTTGGACTTAGGATCCTACGAGCAGTGCTTC.

This clonotype was seen ten or more times. The chain combines TRBV11-2 with TRBJ1-2, with D possibly matching TRBD1 (6 bases). This CDR3 is built from 15 residues. Germline values: CDR1 SGHAT, CDR2 FQNNGV. Trimming cost V 1 base and J 8 bases, with 17 bases left between them. CDR3 nucleotides: TGTGCCAGCAGCTTAGTTGGTACAGGGAGCAGGGGCTACACCTTC. Its translation: CASSLVGTGSRGYTF.

In this sample, this clonotype turned up a few times. CDR3: CASSWLAGETGELFF. In DNA form, the CDR3 reads TGTGCCAGCAGCTGGCTAGCGGGAGAAACCGGGGAGCTGTTTTTT. The chain carries TRBV7-8 and TRBJ2-2; 10 nucleotides line up with TRBD2. Germline V lookup: CDR1 SGHVS, CDR2 FQNEAQ. J was trimmed by 5 bases and V by 4 bases; bases with no gene match: 4. The CDR3 totals 15 residues.

In this sample, this clonotype turned up many times. The gene calls are TRBV24-1 and TRBJ2-3; 10 bases agree with TRBD2. This CDR3 has 14 residues. V lost 9 bases, J lost 1 base, and 3 bases stayed unmatched. The germline V gene has CDR1 KGHDR and CDR2 SFDVKD. This CDR3 reads CATDGTSGTDTQYF. The CDR3 DNA reads TGTGCCACCGACGGGACTAGCGGCACAGATACGCAGTATTTT.

Ten or more counts support this clonotype. The chain combines TRBV7-9 with TRBJ2-1, with D perhaps TRBD1 (5 bases). The CDR3 runs 14 residues. Trimming left V 8 bases short and J 4 bases short, with 15 bases between. The germline CDR1 and CDR2 sequences are SEHNR and FQNEAQ (reference sequence). The CDR3 DNA sequence: TGTGCCAGCGGCCCGGACAATTTGTACAATGAGCAGTTCTTC. Translated, it gives CASGPDNLYNEQFF.

The rearrangement joins TRBV4-2 to TRBJ2-2; 7 positions agree with TRBD2. The CDR3 loop spans 17 amino acids. Germline values: CDR1 LGHNA, CDR2 YNFKEQ. J gave up 7 bases and V 0 bases, and 11 bases lay outside the gene matches. The CDR3: CASSQDGSGTSSGELFF. CDR3 bases: TGTGCCAGCAGCCAAGACGGCAGCGGGACGTCTAGCGGGGAGCTGTTTTTT.

This clonotype was observed a few times. This chain uses TRBV5-1 with TRBJ2-6; unclear D gene. This CDR3 has 17 residues. CDR1 is SGHRS and CDR2 is YFSETQ in the germline V gene. With 1 base removed from V and 0 bases from J, the gap between germline ends came to 11 bases. The CDR3: CASSLIQPVSGANVLTF. In DNA form, the CDR3 reads TGCGCCAGCAGCTTGATACAGCCAGTCTCTGGGGCCAACGTCCTGACTTTC.

This clonotype has a count of ten or more. The chain carries TRBV20-1 and TRBJ2-5; 9 bases match TRBD2. V was clipped by 4 bases and J by 2 bases; unmatched bases: 11. CDR3 length equals 16 residues. Germline lookup yields CDR1 DFQATT and CDR2 SNEGSKA (reference sequence). CDR3 residues: CSAISSTSGLQETQYF. The DNA of the CDR3 is TGCAGTGCTATTTCTTCGACTAGCGGTCTGCAAGAGACCCAGTACTTC.

This chain uses TRBV6-1 with TRBJ2-2, with D perhaps given as TRBD1 or TRBD2 (5 bases each). Germline CDR1 is MNHNS and CDR2 is SASEGT. This CDR3 is built from 14 residues. The V end was cut by 8 bases, the J end by 5 bases, with 15 bases between. The CDR3 loop reads CASEKGSRTGELFF. In DNA form, the CDR3 reads TGTGCCAGCGAGAAGGGGAGTCGTACCGGGGAGCTGTTTTTT.